Listed below are T cell receptor beta chains from one sample, sequenced in a study of metastatic and nonmetastatic thyroid tumors. TCRdb used MiXCR to call clones anew from the PCR reads. The data contain 35,000 to 50,000 clones, 25% to 30% of them singletons. Sequencing was done on a sample of blood. The source is a male donor with papillary thyroid cancer or a benign thyroid nodule (not recorded which). Some clones in this sample may be carry-over from other donors' samples. Each CDR3 is given with its conserved first and last residue. A D gene is named only where the DNA matches it firmly. Not every row has a clone size; where given, it reads once, few, many or a size class.

clone_size: -; j_call: TRBJ2-7; d_call: TRBD2; v_call: TRBV11-3; cdr3_aa: CASSLGSSGYEQYF; cdr3_nt: TGTGCCAGCAGCTTAGGGTCTAGCGGGTACGAGCAGTACTTC
clone_size: many; j_call: TRBJ2-3; d_call: -; v_call: TRBV20-1; cdr3_aa: CSARPNWGSGHTDTQYF; cdr3_nt: TGCAGTGCTAGACCCAACTGGGGTAGCGGACACACAGATACGCAGTATTTT
clone_size: -; j_call: TRBJ1-5; d_call: -; v_call: TRBV28; cdr3_aa: CASMTGPGRYSNLPQHF; cdr3_nt: TGTGCCAGCATGACGGGGCCAGGGAGATATAGCAATCTGCCCCAGCATTTT
clone_size: many; j_call: TRBJ2-1; d_call: -; v_call: TRBV11-2; cdr3_aa: CASSAIGRAFYNEQFF; cdr3_nt: TGTGCCAGCAGCGCGATAGGGCGGGCCTTCTACAATGAGCAGTTCTTC
clone_size: many; j_call: TRBJ2-7; d_call: TRBD2; v_call: TRBV11-1; cdr3_aa: CASSLGGGGSSSYEQYF; cdr3_nt: TGTGCCAGCAGCTTAGGTGGGGGGGGTTCTAGCTCCTACGAGCAGTACTTC
clone_size: many; j_call: TRBJ1-1; d_call: -; v_call: TRBV3-1; cdr3_aa: CASSQVRWRRGGTEAFF; cdr3_nt: TGTGCCAGCAGCCAAGTGAGATGGAGGCGGGGAGGCACTGAAGCTTTCTTT
clone_size: -; j_call: TRBJ2-1; d_call: TRBD2; v_call: TRBV11-2; cdr3_aa: CAGSATSGTISYEQFF; cdr3_nt: TGTGCCGGAAGCGCAACTAGCGGGACGATCTCCTACGAGCAGTTCTTC
clone_size: many; j_call: TRBJ2-5; d_call: TRBD2; v_call: TRBV29-1; cdr3_aa: CSAPTRSGKGGPLETQYF; cdr3_nt: TGCAGCGCCCCGACTCGGAGCGGGAAAGGCGGCCCATTGGAGACCCAGTACTTC
clone_size: few; j_call: TRBJ2-1; d_call: TRBD2; v_call: TRBV6-5; cdr3_aa: CASSYSIGSGSDNEQFF; cdr3_nt: TGTGCCAGCAGTTACTCGATTGGTAGCGGGAGCGACAATGAGCAGTTCTTC
clone_size: -; j_call: TRBJ2-3; d_call: -; v_call: TRBV30; cdr3_aa: CAWGIDRAGTQYF; cdr3_nt: TGTGCCTGGGGCATCGACAGAGCGGGTACGCAGTATTTT
clone_size: many; j_call: TRBJ2-7; d_call: -; v_call: TRBV5-1; cdr3_aa: CASSHVGYEQYF; cdr3_nt: TGCGCCAGCAGCCACGTGGGCTACGAGCAGTACTTC
clone_size: many; j_call: TRBJ1-3; d_call: -; v_call: TRBV3-1; cdr3_aa: CASSRQETGNTIYF; cdr3_nt: TGTGCCAGCAGCCGACAGGAGACTGGAAACACCATATATTTT
clone_size: -; j_call: TRBJ1-1; d_call: -; v_call: TRBV30; cdr3_aa: CAWRGKGWTEAFF; cdr3_nt: TGTGCCTGGAGGGGGAAGGGATGGACTGAAGCTTTCTTT
clone_size: many; j_call: TRBJ1-2; d_call: -; v_call: TRBV6-1; cdr3_aa: CASSSGPTGYGYTF; cdr3_nt: TGTGCCAGCAGTTCTGGGCCGACCGGCTATGGCTACACCTTC
clone_size: -; j_call: TRBJ1-5; d_call: -; v_call: TRBV20-1; cdr3_aa: CSARGGRYSNQPQHF; cdr3_nt: TGCAGTGCTAGAGGCGGACGGTATAGCAATCAGCCCCAGCATTTT
clone_size: -; j_call: TRBJ2-3; d_call: TRBD2; v_call: TRBV3-1; cdr3_aa: CARSRACGGYTQYF; cdr3_nt: TGTGCCAGGAGCCGGGCATGCGGGGGTTATACGCAGTATTTT
clone_size: -; j_call: TRBJ2-7; d_call: -; v_call: TRBV7-2; cdr3_aa: CASSLGWGRSYEQYF; cdr3_nt: TGTGCCAGCAGCTTAGGCTGGGGTAGGTCCTACGAGCAGTACTTC
clone_size: medium-sized; j_call: TRBJ2-3; d_call: TRBD2; v_call: TRBV6-1; cdr3_aa: CASSEALAGADTQYF; cdr3_nt: TGTGCCAGCAGTGAAGCGCTAGCGGGAGCAGATACGCAGTATTTT
clone_size: few; j_call: TRBJ2-2; d_call: -; v_call: TRBV12-3/TRBV12-4; cdr3_aa: CASSLSTGLNTGELFF; cdr3_nt: TGTGCCAGCAGTTTGAGTACAGGTCTAAACACCGGGGAGCTGTTTTTT
clone_size: -; j_call: TRBJ1-5; d_call: -; v_call: TRBV29-1; cdr3_aa: CSVRGRDERNQPQHF; cdr3_nt: TGCAGCGTGAGGGGCAGGGACGAGCGCAATCAGCCCCAGCATTTT
clone_size: many; j_call: TRBJ1-2; d_call: -; v_call: TRBV5-1; cdr3_aa: CASSRTANYGCTF; cdr3_nt: TGCGCCAGCAGCAGGACAGCTAACTATGGCTGCACCTTC
clone_size: -; j_call: TRBJ2-7; d_call: TRBD2; v_call: TRBV11-3; cdr3_aa: CASSSTLAGGSEQYF; cdr3_nt: TGTGCCAGCAGCTCGACACTAGCGGGAGGATCCGAGCAGTACTTC
clone_size: once; j_call: TRBJ2-1; d_call: -; v_call: TRBV20-1; cdr3_aa: CSARAPREQFF; cdr3_nt: TGCAGTGCTAGAGCACCACGGGAGCAGTTCTTC
clone_size: many; j_call: TRBJ2-7; d_call: -; v_call: TRBV10-3; cdr3_aa: CAISESQGDEQYF; cdr3_nt: TGTGCCATCAGTGAGTCTCAAGGGGACGAGCAGTACTTC
clone_size: -; j_call: TRBJ2-7; d_call: -; v_call: TRBV19; cdr3_aa: CASSISMMGDEQYF; cdr3_nt: TGTGCCAGTAGTATTTCCATGATGGGGGACGAGCAGTACTTC
clone_size: many; j_call: TRBJ2-1; d_call: -; v_call: TRBV9; cdr3_aa: CASSGTGNIIEQFF; cdr3_nt: TGTGCCAGCAGCGGGACTGGAAATATAATAGAGCAGTTCTTC
clone_size: -; j_call: TRBJ2-5; d_call: -; v_call: TRBV9; cdr3_aa: CASSVVVGGEETQYF; cdr3_nt: TGTGCCAGCAGCGTAGTGGTAGGAGGTGAGGAGACCCAGTACTTC
clone_size: -; j_call: TRBJ2-7; d_call: TRBD2; v_call: TRBV20-1; cdr3_aa: CSASLAGRLYEQYF; cdr3_nt: TGCAGTGCTAGTCTAGCGGGAAGACTATACGAGCAGTACTTC
clone_size: many; j_call: TRBJ2-1; d_call: TRBD2; v_call: TRBV10-3; cdr3_aa: CATGLAGRNEQFF; cdr3_nt: TGTGCCACCGGACTAGCGGGGAGGAATGAGCAGTTCTTC
clone_size: -; j_call: TRBJ2-2; d_call: -; v_call: TRBV7-8; cdr3_aa: CASSLVGGRVLFF; cdr3_nt: TGTGCCAGCAGCTTAGTAGGGGGTCGGGTGCTGTTTTTT
clone_size: -; j_call: TRBJ1-2; d_call: TRBD1; v_call: TRBV9; cdr3_aa: CASSVGTGYGYTF; cdr3_nt: TGTGCCAGCAGCGTAGGGACAGGCTATGGCTACACCTTC
clone_size: -; j_call: TRBJ2-7; d_call: -; v_call: TRBV20-1; cdr3_aa: CSALRGSYEQYF; cdr3_nt: TGCAGTGCTTTGAGAGGTTCCTACGAGCAGTACTTC
clone_size: many; j_call: TRBJ2-1; d_call: -; v_call: TRBV28; cdr3_aa: CASRKGEYINEQFF; cdr3_nt: TGTGCCAGCCGGAAGGGGGAGTACATTAATGAGCAGTTCTTC
clone_size: few; j_call: TRBJ2-6; d_call: TRBD2; v_call: TRBV6-4; cdr3_aa: CASSDSTSGSGANVLTF; cdr3_nt: TGTGCCAGCAGTGACTCGACTAGCGGGAGTGGGGCCAACGTCCTGACTTTC
clone_size: many; j_call: TRBJ1-2; d_call: -; v_call: TRBV3-1; cdr3_aa: CASSQATANYGYTF; cdr3_nt: TGTGCCAGCAGCCAAGCTACAGCTAACTATGGCTACACCTTC
clone_size: -; j_call: TRBJ2-3; d_call: -; v_call: TRBV24-1; cdr3_aa: CATSDPWRWGTDTQYF; cdr3_nt: TGTGCCACCAGTGATCCCTGGAGGTGGGGCACAGATACGCAGTATTTT
clone_size: few; j_call: TRBJ2-7; d_call: TRBD1; v_call: TRBV28; cdr3_aa: CASSPPGQPSYEQYF; cdr3_nt: TGTGCCAGCAGCCCACCGGGACAGCCCTCTTACGAGCAGTACTTC
clone_size: medium-sized; j_call: TRBJ2-7; d_call: TRBD1; v_call: TRBV5-1; cdr3_aa: CASSFLPGTAISYEQYF; cdr3_nt: TGCGCCAGCAGCTTCCTTCCTGGGACAGCGATCTCCTACGAGCAGTACTTC
clone_size: -; j_call: TRBJ2-7; d_call: TRBD1; v_call: TRBV6-2/TRBV6-3; cdr3_aa: CASRMTGSYEQYF; cdr3_nt: TGTGCCAGCAGGATGACAGGGTCCTACGAGCAGTACTTC
clone_size: -; j_call: TRBJ2-7; d_call: TRBD1; v_call: TRBV20-1; cdr3_aa: CSARVSGGPAFYEQYF; cdr3_nt: TGCAGTGCTAGAGTCTCAGGGGGCCCCGCCTTTTACGAGCAGTACTTC
clone_size: -; j_call: TRBJ2-1; d_call: TRBD1; v_call: TRBV5-1; cdr3_aa: CASSARTGSYNEQFF; cdr3_nt: TGCGCCAGCAGCGCACGGACAGGCTCCTACAATGAGCAGTTCTTC
clone_size: few; j_call: TRBJ2-1; d_call: -; v_call: TRBV13; cdr3_aa: CASSVKGPLIDEQFF; cdr3_nt: TGTGCCAGCAGCGTTAAGGGACCGCTAATCGATGAGCAGTTCTTC
clone_size: -; j_call: TRBJ1-1; d_call: -; v_call: TRBV11-1; cdr3_aa: CASSFAGPMEAFF; cdr3_nt: TGTGCCAGCAGCTTCGCAGGCCCGATGGAAGCTTTCTTT
clone_size: -; j_call: TRBJ2-4; d_call: TRBD2; v_call: TRBV12-3/TRBV12-4; cdr3_aa: CASSLLWGGVKNIQYF; cdr3_nt: TGTGCCAGCAGTTTACTATGGGGGGGGGTCAAAAACATTCAGTACTTC
clone_size: many; j_call: TRBJ2-1; d_call: -; v_call: TRBV20-1; cdr3_aa: CSAGNRDWNNEQFF; cdr3_nt: TGCAGTGCTGGCAACCGGGACTGGAACAATGAGCAGTTCTTC
clone_size: -; j_call: TRBJ2-6; d_call: TRBD1; v_call: TRBV18; cdr3_aa: CASSPEGQGHPSGANVLTF; cdr3_nt: TGTGCCAGCTCACCGGAAGGACAGGGACACCCTTCTGGGGCCAACGTCCTGACTTTC
clone_size: medium-sized; j_call: TRBJ1-2; d_call: -; v_call: TRBV28; cdr3_aa: CASSSPGRGYTF; cdr3_nt: TGTGCCAGCAGTTCCCCAGGGAGGGGCTACACCTTC
clone_size: medium-sized; j_call: TRBJ2-7; d_call: -; v_call: TRBV28; cdr3_aa: CASSTGHINYEQYF; cdr3_nt: TGTGCCAGCAGTACCGGACACATAAACTACGAGCAGTACTTC
clone_size: -; j_call: TRBJ1-2; d_call: -; v_call: TRBV5-1; cdr3_aa: CASSPTVTGRGNYGYTF; cdr3_nt: TGCGCCAGCAGCCCAACGGTTACAGGGAGGGGGAACTATGGCTACACCTTC
clone_size: -; j_call: TRBJ2-1; d_call: -; v_call: TRBV25-1; cdr3_aa: CASINPGTRGAMSYNEQFF; cdr3_nt: TGTGCCAGCATTAACCCCGGGACTCGCGGGGCGATGTCATACAATGAGCAGTTCTTC
clone_size: -; j_call: TRBJ1-1; d_call: -; v_call: TRBV9; cdr3_aa: CASSPGPGQTEAFF; cdr3_nt: TGTGCCAGCAGCCCTGGACCTGGGCAGACTGAAGCTTTCTTT
clone_size: -; j_call: TRBJ2-3; d_call: TRBD2; v_call: TRBV25-1; cdr3_aa: CASSEGVGLAVASDTQYF; cdr3_nt: TGTGCCAGCAGTGAAGGGGTTGGGCTAGCGGTTGCTTCAGATACGCAGTATTTT